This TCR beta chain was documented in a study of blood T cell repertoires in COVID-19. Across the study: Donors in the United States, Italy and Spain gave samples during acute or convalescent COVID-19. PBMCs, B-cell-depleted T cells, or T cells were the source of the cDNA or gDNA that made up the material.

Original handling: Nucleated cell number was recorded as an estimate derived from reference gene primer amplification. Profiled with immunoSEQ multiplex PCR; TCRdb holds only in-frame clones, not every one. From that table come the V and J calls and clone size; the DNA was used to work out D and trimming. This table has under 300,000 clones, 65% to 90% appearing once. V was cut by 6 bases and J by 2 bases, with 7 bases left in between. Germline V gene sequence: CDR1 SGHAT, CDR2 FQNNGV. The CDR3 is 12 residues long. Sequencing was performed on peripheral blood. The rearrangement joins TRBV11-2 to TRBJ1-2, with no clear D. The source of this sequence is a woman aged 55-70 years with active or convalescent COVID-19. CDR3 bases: TGTGCCAGCAGAAAACTGAACTATGGCTACACCTTC. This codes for CASRKLNYGYTF.